This T cell receptor beta chain was sequenced during a study of blood T cell repertoires in COVID-19. Study background: The origin of the acute and convalescent COVID-19 samples was the United States, Italy and Spain. PBMCs, B-cell-depleted T cells, or T cells were the source of the cDNA or gDNA that made up the material.

As processed by the authors: Reference gene primer amplification gave nucleated cell count estimates. Data came from immunoSEQ multiplex PCR; TCRdb stores just in-frame clones and leaves some out. V and J calls and clone size come straight from that table; D and trimming were deduced from the DNA. This repertoire shows 200,000 to 250,000 clones, roughly 84% found once; its top ten account for 1.9%. This CDR3 has 16 residues. Germline V lookup: CDR1 MDHEN, CDR2 SYDVKM. J gave up 3 bases and V 5 bases, and 8 bases lay outside the gene matches. The genes are TRBV28 and TRBJ2-7; 12 nucleotides match TRBD2. The TCR was taken from a man aged 35 to 55 with active or convalescent COVID-19. Sequencing was carried out using peripheral blood. CDR3 sequence reads: CASSRLAGDLSYEQYF. The CDR3 nucleotides are TGTGCCAGCAGTCGACTAGCGGGGGACCTCAGCTACGAGCAGTACTTC.